What follows are 25 T cell receptor beta chains derived from one specimen sequenced in a study of blood T cell repertoires in COVID-19. TCRdb's table, derived via immunoSEQ multiplex PCR, lists solely in-frame clones and lacks some. Among 150,000 to 200,000 clones, approximately 90% were seen once, and the ten largest hold approximately 2.1%. Material for sequencing was peripheral blood. These receptors were taken from a man aged 18 to 30 who had recovered from COVID-19.

The V and J genes are TRBV6-2 or TRBV6-3 and TRBJ2-7; 7 nucleotides align to TRBD1. V was pared by 5 bases and J by 2 bases, with 9 bases of the junction left unmatched. The CDR3 length is 15 residues. Germline V gene sequence: CDR1 MNHEY, CDR2 SVGEGT. The CDR3 nucleotides read TGTGCCAGCAGTGAGAGAAGGACAGGTACCTACGAGCAGTACTTC. Protein product: CASSERRTGTYEQYF.

This chain joins TRBV9 and TRBJ2-5; 8 positions agree with TRBD2. V was pared by 0 bases and J by 5 bases, with 6 bases of the junction left unmatched. The CDR3 has 15 residues. CDR1 SGDLS and CDR2 YYNGEE come from the germline V gene. CDR3 protein: CASSVAGLVFETQYF. CDR3 nucleotides: TGTGCCAGCAGCGTAGCGGGACTAGTATTCGAGACCCAGTACTTC.

The CDR3 nucleotides read TGCGCCAGCAGCAAATGGACTAGCGGGGGGACCGCAGATACGCAGTATTTT. Translation gives CASSKWTSGGTADTQYF. The chain has TRBV5-1 and TRBJ2-3, with TRBD2 identical over 14 bases. This CDR3 is built from 17 residues. Germline CDR1 is SGHRS and CDR2 is YFSETQ. Unmatched junction bases numbered 8, after V lost 4 bases and J lost 4 bases.

V gene TRBV20-1 combines with J gene TRBJ1-2, with 9 bases matching TRBD1. J was trimmed by 4 bases and V by 3 bases; bases with no gene match: 6. CDR1 is DFQATT and CDR2 is SNEGSKA in the germline V gene (reference sequence). This CDR3 region has 14 residues. CDR3: CSASPGTGSYGYTF. The DNA for the CDR3 is TGCAGTGCTAGTCCCGGGACAGGGAGCTATGGCTACACCTTC.

The chain uses TRBV24-1 and TRBJ2-1, with TRBD2 as a possible D gene (7 bases). The CDR3 is 14 amino acids. From germline, CDR1 is KGHDR and CDR2 SFDVKD. V was pared by 9 bases and J by 0 bases, with 11 bases between. CDR3 sequence reads: CATGGARSYNEQFF. The CDR3 DNA reads TGTGCCACCGGGGGGGCTCGCTCCTACAATGAGCAGTTCTTC.

This clone was counted a single time. This chain connects TRBV6-5 to TRBJ2-7, with D perhaps TRBD1 (6 bases). In germline, CDR1 is MNHEY, CDR2 SVGAGI. This CDR3 is built from 15 residues. V gave up 4 bases and J gave up 2 bases, with 15 bases separating them. The DNA for the CDR3 is TGTGCCAGCAGTTCTGGGGGCAGAGCAACCTACGAGCAGTACTTC. It encodes CASSSGGRATYEQYF.

This chain uses TRBV7-9 with TRBJ1-1; D is possibly TRBD1 (6 bases). The CDR3 covers 15 residues. Germline CDR1 is SEHNR and CDR2 is FQNEAQ (reference sequence). Trimming removed 5 bases at V and 3 bases at J, with 16 bases between. The CDR3 DNA sequence: TGTGCCAGCAGCCACCGGGACAATCCCTACACTGAAGCTTTCTTT. This gives the protein CASSHRDNPYTEAFF.

The genes are TRBV5-8 and TRBJ1-4; 9 positions match TRBD1. CDR1 SGHTS and CDR2 YDEGEE come from the germline V gene. The CDR3 length is 15 residues. J was trimmed by 3 bases and V by 2 bases; bases with no gene match: 2. The CDR3: CASSLQGAANEKLFF. Here the CDR3 DNA reads TGTGCCAGCAGCTTACAGGGGGCAGCTAATGAAAAACTGTTTTTT.

The chain couples TRBV7-9 to TRBJ1-2; 7 nucleotides agree with TRBD1. V trimming: 1 base; J trimming: 2 bases; junction bases outside the gene matches: 4. The CDR3 runs 15 residues. Looked up from germline, CDR1 is SEHNR and CDR2 is FQNEAQ (reference sequence). In nucleotides, the CDR3 is TGTGCCAGCAGCTTAGTAATGGGACAGAACTATGGCTACACCTTC. Amino acid sequence: CASSLVMGQNYGYTF.

The chain employs TRBV13 and TRBJ1-1; D is unclear. Trimming removed 4 bases from V and 1 base from J, with 4 bases in between. Germline CDR1 and CDR2: PRHDT and FYEKMQ (reference sequence). The CDR3 contains 12 residues. Written as DNA, the CDR3 is TGTGCCAGCAGCTCCTCGAACACTGAAGCTTTCTTT. Encoded protein: CASSSSNTEAFF.

The V and J genes are TRBV30 and TRBJ2-1, with TRBD2 identical over 7 bases. After removal of 1 base from V and 4 bases from J, the junction contained 4 bases not matched to a gene. Germline loops: CDR1 GTSNPN, CDR2 SVGIG (reference sequence). The CDR3 runs 14 residues. The CDR3, as DNA: TGTGCCTGGAGTGGGTTAGCGGGTTACAATGAGCAGTTCTTC. It is translated as CAWSGLAGYNEQFF.

The chain employs TRBV28 and TRBJ2-7; the match to TRBD2 covers 10 bases. CDR3 length: 13 residues. With 10 bases clipped from V and 3 bases from J, the junction kept 6 bases outside the gene matches. Germline CDR1 MDHEN, CDR2 SYDVKM. The CDR3 spells CATQLAGFYEQYF. The CDR3 DNA is TGTGCCACTCAACTAGCGGGATTCTACGAGCAGTACTTC.

V usage is TRBV10-2 and J usage is TRBJ2-1; D ambiguous. This CDR3 comprises 15 residues. Germline loops: CDR1 WSHSY, CDR2 SAAADI. Trimming took off 6 bases at V and 4 bases at J, with 16 bases between the two ends. The CDR3 loop is CASSLLMESYNEQFF. The CDR3 DNA reads as TGCGCCAGCAGCCTCCTTATGGAGTCGTACAATGAGCAGTTCTTC.

V and J are TRBV7-6 and TRBJ1-4; no reliable D call. CDR1 is SGHVS, CDR2 FNYEAQ, per germline. The germline V and J ends were trimmed by 2 bases and 7 bases, with 14 bases remaining between them. The CDR3 loop spans 15 amino acids. CDR3 loop: CASSLRGLRGEKLFF. Written as DNA, the CDR3 is TGTGCCAGCAGCTTAAGAGGGTTGCGGGGTGAAAAACTGTTTTTT. Supplemented by reference TRBV7-6 and TRBJ1-4, the full variable domain reads GAGVSQSPRYKVTKRGQDVALRCDPISGHVSLYWYRQALGQGPEFLTYFNYEAQQDKSGLPNDRFSAERPEGSISTLTIQRTEQRDSAMYRCASSLRGLRGEKLFFGSGTQLSVL.

The chain recombines TRBV28 with TRBJ2-5; D is ambiguous. The CDR3 length is 12 residues. Germline V gene data show CDR1 as MDHEN and CDR2 as SYDVKM. V lost 6 bases, J lost 5 bases, and 10 bases lay in between. In nucleotides, the CDR3 is TGTGCCAGCAGGGCAGGTGTTGAGACCCAGTACTTC. This encodes CASRAGVETQYF.

The chain has TRBV12-5 and TRBJ2-1; 8 bases agree with TRBD2. Trimming removed 0 bases from V and 0 bases from J; junction bases left unmatched: 4. CDR1 and CDR2 (germline): LGHNT, FRNRAP. This CDR3 spans 17 amino acids. This CDR3 is CASGLVKLAGSYNEQFF. The DNA of the CDR3 is TGTGCTAGTGGTTTGGTAAAGCTAGCGGGCTCCTACAATGAGCAGTTCTTC.

This clone was detected only a few times. The chain links TRBV28 to TRBJ2-1; D is uncertain. CDR3 size: 12 residues. Trimming cost V 1 base and J 10 bases, with 8 bases left between them. Per germline, CDR1 MDHEN and CDR2 SYDVKM. CDR3 residues: CASSLFPNEQFF. In DNA form, the CDR3 reads TGTGCCAGCAGTTTATTTCCTAACGAGCAGTTCTTC.

This clone was seen just once. Here the CDR3 reads CATSESGSGRGAVAQYF. The CDR3 bases are TGTGCCACCAGTGAATCTGGTAGCGGGAGGGGGGCTGTGGCCCAGTACTTC. The chain combines TRBV24-1 with TRBJ2-5, with TRBD2 identical over 11 bases. This CDR3 is built from 17 residues. Germline V gene data show CDR1 as KGHDR and CDR2 as SFDVKD. The V and J ends lost 4 bases and 9 bases, in that order; junction bases with no gene match: 15.

The rearrangement links TRBV5-4 to TRBJ2-5; D is perhaps TRBD2 (6 bases). Germline V gene sequence: CDR1 SGHNT, CDR2 YYREEE (reference sequence). This CDR3 comprises 17 residues. V lost 0 bases and J 0 bases, leaving 15 bases between the germline ends. The chain's CDR3 is CASSLGVGGGYQETQYF. CDR3 nucleotide sequence: TGTGCCAGCAGCTTGGGGGTGGGCGGAGGGTACCAAGAGACCCAGTACTTC.

V gene TRBV4-2 combines with J gene TRBJ2-1, with 8 bases lining up with TRBD1. V dropped 1 base and J dropped 4; count of bases not matched to a gene: 6. CDR3 length equals 16 residues. Germline V CDR1 and CDR2: LGHNA, YNFKEQ. The CDR3 is CASSQVGQGIYNEQFF. The DNA of the CDR3 is TGTGCCAGCAGCCAAGTCGGACAGGGAATTTACAATGAGCAGTTCTTC.

The chain links TRBV9 to TRBJ2-3; the match to TRBD1 covers 7 bases. The CDR3 totals 15 residues. CDR1 and CDR2 from the germline V gene are SGDLS and YYNGEE. The V segment lost 4 bases and the J segment 2 bases; nucleotides outside the gene matches: 7. CDR3 nucleotides: TGTGCCAGCAGCATCCGGGACAGTAACACAGATACGCAGTATTTT. Its protein is CASSIRDSNTDTQYF.

J is TRBJ1-6 and V is TRBV10-3; the D is unclear. Trimming removed 2 bases from V and 7 bases from J, with 9 bases in between. The CDR3 length is 14 residues. Germline CDR1 reads ENHRY; CDR2 reads SYGVKD. The CDR3 protein is CAISERGDNSPLHF. The DNA for the CDR3 is TGTGCCATCAGTGAGCGGGGAGACAATTCACCCCTCCACTTT.

The gene calls are TRBV4-3 and TRBJ2-5; TRBD2 might be the D (5 bases). V dropped 0 bases and J dropped 9 bases, with 14 bases sitting between them. Germline CDR1 and CDR2: LGHNA and YSLEER. The CDR3 runs to 14 residues. The chain's CDR3 is CASSQDAGPEAQYF. CDR3 bases: TGCGCCAGCAGCCAAGATGCTGGGCCGGAGGCCCAGTACTTC.

The rearrangement uses TRBV2 and TRBJ2-7, with D unresolved. From germline, CDR1 is SNHLY and CDR2 FYNNEI. The CDR3 length is 12 residues. V was clipped by 5 bases and J by 3 bases, with 8 bases between them. CDR3: CASSNPNYEQYF. The DNA for the CDR3 is TGTGCCAGCAGTAATCCTAACTACGAGCAGTACTTC.

Turning to this clone: Other DNA sequences in this sample translate to the same CDR3. V gene TRBV7-9 combines with J gene TRBJ2-7; TRBD1 matches 8 bases. V lost 5 bases and J lost 7; bases outside the gene matches: 4. CDR3 length: 12 residues. Germline CDR1 and CDR2: SEHNR and FQNEAQ (reference sequence). The CDR3 sequence is CASSLDRDEQYF. CDR3 coding DNA: TGTGCCAGCAGCCTGGACAGGGATGAGCAGTACTTC.